The 32 T cell receptor beta chains given below trace back to one sample, sequenced in a study of glioma-infiltrating T cells (dated by TCRdb to 2016 to 2017). The sequencer listed for this sample is Illumina MiSeq. TCR alpha and beta CDR3 regions were amplified with the iRepertoire nested amplicon-rescue multiplex PCR (arm-PCR) platform from RNA. Using fastp trimming at Q25 and MiXCR clonotype assembly, TCRdb reanalyzed the public sequencing data and kept in-frame beta chains. Every CDR3 protein is listed once, alongside the most common genes and DNA of its rows. For this sample there are more than 85,000 distinct CDR3 sequences; approximately 26% appear just once. The biggest ten clones account for 35% of the sample. Input material: glioma tissue, nonneoplastic brain tissue, or PBMCs (not recorded which). These receptors were collected from a human donor with low-grade glioma or glioblastoma, undergoing nonglioma brain surgery, or in good health (not recorded which).

This clonotype was observed a few times. This chain uses TRBV12-3 or TRBV12-4 with TRBJ2-7; D call uncertain. This CDR3 comprises 16 residues. Trimming pared 4 bases from V and 0 bases from J, leaving 16 bases between. In nucleotides, the CDR3 is TGTGCCAGCAGTTATCAGGATACCTCCACCTCCTACGAGCAGTACTTC. Translated: CASSYQDTSTSYEQYF.

This clonotype showed up many times. CDR3 nucleotide sequence: TGTGCCAGCACAGGGGGCCCCTACAATGAGCAGTTCTTC. As protein: CASTGGPYNEQFF. J is TRBJ2-1 and V is TRBV7-8; TRBD1 matches at 8 bases. The CDR3 is made up of 13 amino acids. The J segment lost 2 bases and the V segment lost 7 bases, leaving 1 base of the junction unmatched. The germline V gene has CDR1 SGHVS and CDR2 FQNEAQ.

This clonotype has ten or more counts. The chain has TRBV24-1 and TRBJ2-7; 13 positions agree with TRBD2. Germline CDR1 reads KGHDR; CDR2 reads SFDVKD. This CDR3 region has 15 residues. J was trimmed by 6 bases and V by 3 bases; bases with no gene match: 4. The CDR3 sequence is CATSDTRTSGSEQYF. The CDR3 DNA is TGTGCCACCAGTGATACCCGGACTAGCGGGAGCGAGCAGTACTTC.

This clonotype was counted many times. The V gene is TRBV7-3, the J gene TRBJ2-1; D is ambiguous. This CDR3 contains 12 residues. Germline CDR1 reads SGHTA; CDR2 reads FQGTGA. The V end was cut by 4 bases, the J end by 4 bases, with 5 bases between. CDR3 bases: TGTGCCAGCAGCTCCGAATACAATGAGCAGTTCTTC. Its translation is CASSSEYNEQFF.

Only a few counts were recorded for this clonotype. The CDR3 loop is CASSLYGTRNTEAFF. In DNA, the CDR3 is TGTGCCAGCAGCTTGTATGGGACAAGGAACACTGAAGCTTTCTTT. The chain links TRBV5-6 to TRBJ1-1; D might be TRBD1 (6 bases). There are 15 residues in the CDR3. Germline V gives CDR1 SGHDT, CDR2 YYEEEE. V was trimmed by 1 base and J by 1 base, leaving 11 bases between them.

This clonotype has at least ten counts. The rearrangement links TRBV20-1 to TRBJ2-3; 8 bases are a match to TRBD2. The CDR3 is 14 residues long. CDR1 and CDR2 (germline): DFQATT, SNEGSKA (reference sequence). V was clipped by 6 bases and J by 6 bases; unmatched bases: 11. In nucleotides, the CDR3 is TGCAGTGCAGGGGGTAGCGGGGTACGGGATACGCAGTATTTT. It translates to CSAGGSGVRDTQYF.

This clonotype was observed many times. The chain carries TRBV2 and TRBJ2-7; D uncertain. Trimming removed 6 bases from V and 4 bases from J, with 10 bases in between. CDR1 is SNHLY, CDR2 FYNNEI, per germline. This CDR3 comprises 12 residues. The CDR3 loop reads CASRLDGYEQYF. The CDR3 region has the DNA TGTGCCAGCAGACTGGACGGATACGAGCAGTACTTC.

This clonotype was recorded many times. The chain links TRBV20-1 to TRBJ2-7; D is uncertain. V was pared by 0 bases and J by 1 base, with 10 bases between. This CDR3 is built from 14 residues. Germline values: CDR1 DFQATT, CDR2 SNEGSKA (reference sequence). CDR3 sequence (DNA): TGCAGTGCTAGAGATCTCGACCTGTCCTACGAGCAGTACTTC. Protein product: CSARDLDLSYEQYF.

This sequence joins TRBV13 and TRBJ1-1; no clear D. The germline V gene encodes CDR1 PRHDT and CDR2 FYEKMQ (reference sequence). This CDR3 is built from 13 residues. Trimming cost V 7 bases and J 4 bases, with 13 bases left between them. The CDR3 DNA is TGTGCCAGCACCCTAGAGGTGTCCACTGAAGCTTTCTTT. Translated, it gives CASTLEVSTEAFF.

As for this clonotype: The CDR3 end shows no conserved phenylalanine or tryptophan, and so a read error is likely. CDR3 region: CASSMVPYILGGYTL. The CDR3 region has the DNA TGTGCCAGTAGTATGGTGCCTTATATATTGGGGGGCTACACCTTA. The genes are TRBV19 and TRBJ1-2; D is unclear. Looked up from germline, CDR1 is LNHDA and CDR2 is SQIVND (reference sequence). The ends were cut back, 3 bases at V and 8 bases at J, with 19 bases in the middle. The CDR3 covers 15 residues.

This clonotype was recorded many times. This chain connects TRBV11-1 to TRBJ1-2; a possible D gene is TRBD1 (5 bases). The CDR3 extends over 14 amino acids. V was clipped by 4 bases and J by 0 bases, with 9 bases between them. Germline V lookup: CDR1 SGHAT, CDR2 FQDESV (reference sequence). The CDR3 loop is CASSSDNSNYGYTF. In DNA, the CDR3 is TGTGCCAGCAGCTCGGACAACTCTAACTATGGCTACACCTTC.

This clonotype was detected only a few times. The V gene is TRBV4-3, the J gene TRBJ2-7; 12 nucleotides agree with TRBD2. This CDR3 has 15 amino acids. The trim removed 5 bases at V and 2 bases at J, leaving 4 bases unmatched. From germline, CDR1 is LGHNA and CDR2 YSLEER. In DNA, the CDR3 is TGCGCCAGCAGCGCACTAGCGGGAGGTACCTACGAGCAGTACTTC. Translating gives CASSALAGGTYEQYF.

This clonotype has a count of ten or more. CDR3 protein: CASSPNREETQYF. CDR3 bases: TGTGCCAGCTCACCTAACCGAGAAGAGACCCAGTACTTC. The V gene is TRBV18, the J gene TRBJ2-5; no clear D. Deletions cut 3 bases from V and 3 bases from J, with 8 bases between. This CDR3 region has 13 residues. CDR1 and CDR2 from the germline V gene are KGHSH and LQKENI.

This clonotype has just a few counts. V and J are TRBV2 and TRBJ2-1, with TRBD2 matching over 13 bases. There are 16 residues in the CDR3. The V segment lost 10 bases and the J segment 0 bases; nucleotides outside the gene matches: 6. Germline V gene lookup returns CDR1 SNHLY and CDR2 FYNNEI. Here the CDR3 DNA reads TGTGCCACTACGGGACTAGCGGGAACCTCCTACAATGAGCAGTTCTTC. This encodes CATTGLAGTSYNEQFF.

This clonotype has a count of ten or more. The genes are TRBV6-4 and TRBJ2-7; 7 bases map to TRBD1. V lost 5 bases and J lost 3; bases outside the gene matches: 4. Per germline, CDR1 MRHNA and CDR2 SNTAGT. The CDR3 covers 13 residues. The CDR3 loop is CASSPDRDYEQYF. The CDR3 DNA follows: TGTGCCAGCAGTCCAGACAGGGACTACGAGCAGTACTTC.

This clonotype has just a few counts. V gene TRBV3-1 combines with J gene TRBJ2-1, with TRBD1 matching over 7 bases. CDR1 and CDR2 from the germline V gene are LGHDT and YNNKEL (reference sequence). The CDR3 spans 17 residues. The ends lost 0 bases at V and 3 bases at J; junction bases unmatched: 8. CDR3 sequence: CASSQDGYRGFYNEQFF. The CDR3, as DNA: TGTGCCAGCAGCCAAGACGGATACAGGGGATTCTACAATGAGCAGTTCTTC.

V gene TRBV12-3 or TRBV12-4 combines with J gene TRBJ1-5; D remains unclear. The CDR3 is 14 amino acids. V was shortened by 3 bases and J by 3 bases, with 9 bases between the two germline ends. The CDR3 DNA is TGTGCCAGCAGTTTCCCGGGGATCAATCAGCCCCAGCATTTT. It codes for CASSFPGINQPQHF.

The chain joins TRBV5-5 to TRBJ2-1; TRBD1 might be the D (5 bases). The CDR3 consists of 15 residues. CDR1 and CDR2 from the germline V gene are SGHKS and YYEKEE (reference sequence). With 4 bases removed from V and 8 bases from J, the gap between germline ends came to 19 bases. This chain's CDR3 is CASSLGQGLIDEQFF. The CDR3 nucleotides are TGTGCCAGCAGCCTCGGGCAGGGTCTTATCGATGAGCAGTTCTTC.

With respect to this clonotype: Just one base apart from a much larger clone, this may be a read error. The chain is built from TRBV11-2 and TRBJ1-1, with 8 bases matching TRBD1. V was clipped by 4 bases and J by 6 bases; unmatched bases: 10. CDR1 and CDR2 from the germline V gene are SGHAT and FQNNGV. The CDR3 spans 15 residues. Here the CDR3 DNA reads TGTGCCAGCAGCTCACCCCGACAGGGGCCCTCTGAAGCTTTCTTT. Translated, it gives CASSSPRQGPSEAFF.

The V call is TRBV4-1, the J call TRBJ2-3; perhaps TRBD1 as D (5 bases). CDR3 length: 14 amino acids. Germline CDR1 and CDR2: MGHRA and YSYEKL. Trimming shortened V by 4 bases and J by 6 bases, and 14 bases separated the two germline ends. CDR3 in DNA: TGCGCCAGCAGCCGAGATTTAAGGGGCGATACGCAGTATTTT. Protein sequence: CASSRDLRGDTQYF.

In regard to this clonotype: A much larger clone differs by one base, so this may be a read error. No conserved phenylalanine or tryptophan ends this CDR3, so it is likely a read error. Here the CDR3 reads CASSFARDIGELFL. The CDR3 coding sequence is TGTGCCAGCAGCTTTGCCCGAGATATAGGGGAGCTGTTTTTA. The V gene is TRBV7-9, the J gene TRBJ2-2, with unresolved D. Trimming left V 3 bases short and J 8 bases short, with 13 bases between. From germline, CDR1 is SEHNR and CDR2 FQNEAQ (reference sequence). The CDR3 length is 14 residues.

This clonotype was seen at least ten times. The chain has TRBV20-1 and TRBJ1-1, with unresolved D. In germline, CDR1 is DFQATT, CDR2 SNEGSKA (reference sequence). V lost 6 bases and J 0 bases, leaving 14 bases between the germline ends. The CDR3 loop spans 14 amino acids. For the CDR3, the DNA is TGCAGTGCAAGACCCATGACCTTGAACACTGAAGCTTTCTTT. This gives the protein CSARPMTLNTEAFF.

This clonotype was seen at least ten times. The chain combines TRBV18 with TRBJ2-1, with TRBD2 identical over 8 bases. The CDR3 length is 15 residues. The V and J ends lost 5 bases and 7 bases, in that order; junction bases with no gene match: 10. From germline, CDR1 is KGHSH and CDR2 LQKENI. In DNA form, the CDR3 reads TGTGCCAGCTCAACAAAAGCGGGAGTTCGAAATGAGCAGTTCTTC. Amino acid sequence: CASSTKAGVRNEQFF.

This clonotype was picked up many times. The chain employs TRBV27 and TRBJ2-1; 11 bases align to TRBD2. V shed 8 bases and J 5 bases; nucleotides not matched to a gene: 8. CDR3 length equals 15 residues. Germline V gives CDR1 MNHEY, CDR2 SMNVEV (reference sequence). The CDR3 sequence is CASGTPGLADNEQFF. The CDR3 nucleotides are TGTGCCAGCGGAACCCCGGGACTAGCGGACAATGAGCAGTTCTTC.

This clonotype occurred many times. J is TRBJ1-1 and V is TRBV18, with 7 bases fitting TRBD1. Germline V lookup: CDR1 KGHSH, CDR2 LQKENI. The ends lost 6 bases at V and 0 bases at J; junction bases unmatched: 7. This CDR3 is built from 15 residues. In DNA form, the CDR3 reads TGTGCCAGCTCGCGGCGACAGGGAGTGAACACTGAAGCTTTCTTT. Translated: CASSRRQGVNTEAFF.

This clonotype was found many times. The genes are TRBV6-1 and TRBJ1-5; D is possibly TRBD1 (5 bases). Per the germline V gene, CDR1 is MNHNS and CDR2 is SASEGT. The CDR3 runs 15 residues. The V gene lost 5 bases and the J gene lost 7 bases, with 18 bases spanning the gap. As DNA, the CDR3 is TGTGCCAGCAGTTCGACGCCCCTTGGGGCGCAGCCCCAGCATTTT. Its translation: CASSSTPLGAQPQHF.

Concerning this clonotype itself: A much larger clone lies one base from this, so it may be a read error. Likely a read error: the CDR3 ends without its conserved phenylalanine or tryptophan. This sequence joins TRBV2 and TRBJ1-4; the D is unclear. Trimming removed 4 bases from V and 8 bases from J, with 17 bases in between. CDR1 is SNHLY, CDR2 FYNNEI, per germline. This CDR3 has 15 residues. CDR3 amino acids: CASSVLGGRVEKLFS. In nucleotides, the CDR3 is TGTGCCAGCAGTGTTCTGGGAGGGCGAGTGGAAAAACTGTTTTCT.

This clonotype was seen at least ten times. J is TRBJ1-5 and V is TRBV7-2; 7 nucleotides agree with TRBD1. The CDR3 loop spans 16 amino acids. Germline V gives CDR1 SGHTA, CDR2 FQGNSA. Trimming at V came to 3 bases and at J to 4 bases, leaving 9 bases not matched to a gene. In nucleotides, the CDR3 is TGTGCCAGCAGCTTTACAATGACAGGGCCTAATCAGCCCCAGCATTTT. Translation: CASSFTMTGPNQPQHF.

With regard to this clonotype: A much larger clone sits a single nucleotide away, making a read error possible. The chain links TRBV19 to TRBJ1-5; TRBD1 matches at 8 bases. CDR1 LNHDA and CDR2 SQIVND come from the germline V gene (reference sequence). With V trimmed by 5 bases and J by 0 bases, 3 bases remained unmatched. The CDR3 runs 15 residues. The CDR3 coding sequence is TGTGCCAGTAGTGGGGACAGGTCTAGCAATCAGCCCCAGCATTTT. Its translation is CASSGDRSSNQPQHF.

This clonotype has ten or more counts. The chain uses TRBV28 and TRBJ2-1, with TRBD1 as a possible D gene (6 bases). Trimming removed 6 bases from V and 6 bases from J, with 18 bases in between. Per germline, CDR1 MDHEN and CDR2 SYDVKM. This CDR3 is built from 15 residues. The CDR3 reads CASSPRDNYRNEQFF. The CDR3 DNA reads TGTGCCAGCAGCCCAAGGGACAACTACCGCAATGAGCAGTTCTTC.

Ten or more counts support this clonotype. V usage is TRBV7-2 and J usage is TRBJ2-5; D is uncertain. Looked up from germline, CDR1 is SGHTA and CDR2 is FQGNSA. The CDR3 loop spans 11 amino acids. V dropped 1 base and J dropped 6 bases, with 3 bases sitting between them. The DNA for the CDR3 is TGTGCCAGCAGCTTAGAAAAGACCCAGTACTTC. It yields the protein CASSLEKTQYF.

The table lists this clonotype with many counts. The chain joins TRBV3-1 to TRBJ1-5; the D is unclear. Trimming took off 1 base at V and 7 bases at J, with 8 bases between the two ends. Germline V lookup: CDR1 LGHDT, CDR2 YNNKEL (reference sequence). This CDR3 is 13 amino acids long. CDR3 coding DNA: TGTGCCAGCAGCCAAGGGTCGGGGCAGCCCCAGCATTTT. It translates to CASSQGSGQPQHF. The full variable domain, rest sourced from reference TRBV3-1 and TRBJ1-5, is DTAVSQTPKYLVTQMGNDKSIKCEQNLGHDTMYWYKQDSKKFLKIMFSYNNKELIINETVPNRFSPKSPDKAHLNLHINSLELGDSAVYFCASSQGSGQPQHFGDGTRLSIL.